This TCR beta chain was captured in a study of OX40 agonist ivuxolimab in advanced cancers. In the study overall: Six ivuxolimab dose levels, 0.01 to 10 mg/kg, were given intravenously every 2 weeks. Those treated in dose escalation had hepatocellular carcinoma, melanoma, renal cell cancer or head and neck cancer. Points from the study as a whole: Clones of CD4+ and CD8+ blood T cells grew by week 6 at doses of 0.1 to 3.0 mg/kg. CD8+ T cells averaged more expanded clones than CD4+.

To note about this clone: Its antigen remains unknown.

The CDR3 spans 14 residues. CDR1 SGHDT and CDR2 YYEEEE come from the germline V gene. The V end lost 2 bases, the J end lost 4 bases, and 12 bases lay between the germline ends. Data came from immunoSEQ multiplex PCR; TCRdb stores just in-frame clones and leaves some out. The sample contains approximately 74,000 clones, almost 85% of which appear only once. Sequenced material: CD4+ or CD8+ T cells sorted from blood, taken in a trial of the OX40 agonist ivuxolimab. The J gene is TRBJ1-2, the V gene TRBV5-6; D gene unclear. The sequence came from an adult with an advanced solid tumor such as melanoma, head and neck, liver or kidney cancer. The CDR3 reads CASSFRGRTYGYTF. In DNA, the CDR3 is TGTGCCAGCAGCTTTAGAGGGCGGACCTATGGCTACACCTTC.